Shown below are 32 T cell receptor beta chains from a single sample sequenced in a study of graft-versus-host responses after intestinal transplantation. No antigen is known for these receptors. Repertoires were generated with immunoSEQ multiplex PCR, while TCRdb's copy carries only in-frame clones and drops some. The data contain 80,000 to 95,000 clones, roughly 91% of them singletons. Sequencing used unstimulated CD8+ T cells sorted from spleen or lymph node cells, obtained before intestinal transplant. These receptors came from a human donor who received an intestinal transplant.

The V call is TRBV27, the J call TRBJ1-1; TRBD1 agrees at 7 bases. CDR1 and CDR2 from the germline V gene are MNHEY and SMNVEV (reference sequence). This CDR3 has 16 amino acids. With V trimmed by 6 bases and J by 1 base, 11 bases remained unmatched. In nucleotides, the CDR3 is TGTGCCAGCAGCTCCCAGGGGGGAGCCAAGAACACTGAAGCTTTCTTT. This gives the protein CASSSQGGAKNTEAFF.

Here the CDR3 DNA reads TGTGCCAGCAGGCGGGGCCTATACAATGAGCAGTTCTTC. Amino acids: CASRRGLYNEQFF. The rearrangement joins TRBV7-9 to TRBJ2-1; D might be TRBD2 (6 bases). CDR1 and CDR2 (germline): SEHNR, FQNEAQ (reference sequence). The CDR3 runs 13 residues. The ends were cut back, 6 bases at V and 4 bases at J, with 10 bases in the middle.

This chain joins TRBV9 and TRBJ2-3, with D possibly TRBD2 on 6 matching bases. The CDR3 runs to 13 residues. Trimming removed 2 bases at V and 6 bases at J, with 10 bases between. Per the germline V gene, CDR1 is SGDLS and CDR2 is YYNGEE. The CDR3 nucleotides are TGTGCCAGCAGCGTGGGGGGTAGGGATACGCAGTATTTT. This encodes CASSVGGRDTQYF.

The chain links TRBV30 to TRBJ1-3, with D maybe TRBD1 (5 bases). The germline V gene has CDR1 GTSNPN and CDR2 SVGIG (reference sequence). The V end was cut by 2 bases, the J end by 9 bases, with 11 bases between. This CDR3 contains 12 residues. The CDR3 reads CAWSSLGGTIYF. In DNA, the CDR3 is TGTGCCTGGAGTTCCCTGGGGGGCACCATATATTTT.

The genes are TRBV11-2 and TRBJ2-7, with 7 bases identical to TRBD1. J gave up 2 bases and V 1 base, and 2 bases lay outside the gene matches. This CDR3 comprises 14 residues. Germline V gene data show CDR1 as SGHAT and CDR2 as FQNNGV. CDR3 residues: CASSLAGTAYEQYF. The CDR3 region has the DNA TGTGCCAGCAGCTTAGCCGGGACAGCCTACGAGCAGTACTTC.

The CDR3 is CASSLFGQGKEAFF. In DNA, the CDR3 is TGTGCCAGCAGTTTATTTGGACAGGGGAAGGAAGCTTTCTTT. The V call is TRBV27, the J call TRBJ1-1; TRBD1 matches 9 bases. The J segment lost 8 bases and the V segment lost 1 base, leaving 5 bases of the junction unmatched. The CDR3 is made up of 14 amino acids. Per germline, CDR1 MNHEY and CDR2 SMNVEV (reference sequence).

The chain carries TRBV4-3 and TRBJ2-3, with 7 positions matching TRBD2. The CDR3 is 15 residues long. V shed 0 bases, J shed 6 bases, and the junction held 6 bases outside the gene matches. The germline CDR1 and CDR2 sequences are LGHNA and YSLEER. The CDR3 reads CASSQDLSSGDTQYF. CDR3 nucleotide sequence: TGCGCCAGCAGCCAAGATCTTAGTAGCGGGGATACGCAGTATTTT.

This chain joins TRBV10-1 and TRBJ1-1; weak D call: TRBD1 (6 bases). The CDR3 totals 16 residues. The V gene's germline CDR1 is WNHNN and CDR2 SYGVQD (reference sequence). The germline V and J ends were trimmed by 4 bases and 1 base, with 16 bases remaining between them. The CDR3 protein is CASSGQARGGNTEAFF. CDR3 DNA sequence: TGCGCCAGCAGTGGACAGGCCCGTGGGGGGAACACTGAAGCTTTCTTT.

This clone occurred a few times. DNA of the CDR3: TGTGCCAGCAGCTTTGGGGGCGCCGGGGAGCTGTTTTTT. Encoded protein: CASSFGGAGELFF. The V and J genes are TRBV11-2 and TRBJ2-2, with D perhaps matching TRBD1 (6 bases). This CDR3 is 13 amino acids long. In germline, CDR1 is SGHAT, CDR2 FQNNGV. V was cut by 3 bases and J by 6 bases, with 8 bases left in between.

This clone is a singleton in its sample. The V call is TRBV4-3, the J call TRBJ2-5, with a tentative D call TRBD1 (6 bases). The tail of the sequence fits TRBJ2-7 better, so the J call may be wrong. This CDR3 region has 15 residues. The germline gives CDR1 LGHNA, CDR2 YSLEER. This chain's CDR3 is CASSQDRGPSYEQYF. The CDR3 nucleotides are TGCGCCAGCAGCCAAGACAGGGGCCCCTCCTACGAGCAGTACTTC.

The chain employs TRBV28 and TRBJ2-1; 8 nucleotides line up with TRBD1. Per germline, CDR1 MDHEN and CDR2 SYDVKM. The junction had 4 bases not matched to a gene; V was cut back by 6 bases and J by 9 bases. The CDR3 is made up of 12 amino acids. The CDR3 region is CASRDRVGEQFF. The CDR3, as DNA: TGTGCCAGCAGGGACAGGGTCGGTGAGCAGTTCTTC.

This rearrangement joins TRBV23-1 to TRBJ1-5; D is undetermined. TRBV23-1 is marked as an open reading frame, function uncertain. The length of the CDR3 is 14 residues. Trimming took 1 base from V and 5 from J, leaving 9 bases between them. This CDR3 is CASSQFSGDQPQHF. CDR3 coding DNA: TGCGCCAGCAGTCAATTTTCCGGAGATCAGCCCCAGCATTTT.

V usage is TRBV27 and J usage is TRBJ1-4; no clear D. Germline CDR1 reads MNHEY; CDR2 reads SMNVEV (reference sequence). This CDR3 comprises 15 residues. V was trimmed by 0 bases and J by 5 bases, leaving 10 bases between them. The CDR3 loop reads CASSLSALYNEKLFF. CDR3 DNA: TGTGCCAGCAGTTTATCAGCCCTCTACAATGAAAAACTGTTTTTT.

This clone was counted once. This rearrangement joins TRBV27 to TRBJ2-2; D uncertain. CDR3 size: 12 residues. Trimming took 6 bases from V and 3 from J, leaving 5 bases between them. Germline V gene lookup returns CDR1 MNHEY and CDR2 SMNVEV (reference sequence). The CDR3 DNA reads as TGTGCCAGCAGGGAGTACACCGGGGAGCTGTTTTTT. It specifies CASREYTGELFF.

The chain joins TRBV27 to TRBJ2-3; tentatively, D is TRBD2 (5 bases). The germline gives CDR1 MNHEY, CDR2 SMNVEV (reference sequence). V dropped 3 bases and J dropped 8 bases, with 12 bases sitting between them. The CDR3 has 13 amino acids. The CDR3: CASSLTSGGTQYF. CDR3 DNA sequence: TGTGCCAGCAGTTTGACCTCAGGAGGTACGCAGTATTTT.

The rearrangement joins TRBV29-1 to TRBJ2-1; D might be TRBD2 (5 bases). Germline V gene sequence: CDR1 SQVTM, CDR2 ANQGSEA. V lost 4 bases and J 4 bases, leaving 17 bases between the germline ends. This CDR3 comprises 15 residues. In nucleotides, the CDR3 is TGCAGCGTTGGGACCACCCTAGAGGGTTACAATGAGCAGTTCTTC. It specifies CSVGTTLEGYNEQFF.

The V and J genes are TRBV5-4 and TRBJ2-7; 13 bases map to TRBD2. Germline loops: CDR1 SGHNT, CDR2 YYREEE (reference sequence). The junction had 11 bases not matched to a gene; V was cut back by 4 bases and J by 7 bases. The CDR3 loop spans 16 amino acids. As DNA, the CDR3 is TGTGCCAGCAGCCCCGGACTAGCGGGGGCCCTCGAGGAGCAGTACTTC. It encodes CASSPGLAGALEEQYF.

The chain is built from TRBV14 and TRBJ2-3, with D perhaps TRBD2 (6 bases). Germline lookup yields CDR1 SGHDN and CDR2 FVKESK. CDR3 length: 16 residues. Trimming took off 3 bases at V and 2 bases at J, with 15 bases between the two ends. This CDR3 is CASSQGGGLSTDTQYF. CDR3 bases: TGTGCCAGCAGCCAGGGAGGCGGACTTTCCACAGATACGCAGTATTTT.

This chain joins TRBV30 and TRBJ1-2, with D unclear. The V gene's germline CDR1 is GTSNPN and CDR2 SVGIG (reference sequence). The CDR3 has 11 residues. V was clipped by 3 bases and J by 3 bases, with 5 bases between them. The CDR3 is CAWRIDYGYTF. CDR3 DNA sequence: TGTGCCTGGAGAATCGACTATGGCTACACCTTC. The full variable domain, with the rest looked up from reference TRBV30 and TRBJ1-2, is SQTIHQWPATLVQPVGSPLSLECTVEGTSNPNLYWYRQAAGRGLQLLFYSVGIGQISSEVPQNLSASRPQDRQFILSSKKLLLSDSGFYLCAWRIDYGYTFGSGTRLTVV.

About this clone: The sample carries other DNA sequences with the same CDR3. V usage is TRBV5-4 and J usage is TRBJ2-1; 7 bases are shared with TRBD2. CDR3 length: 15 residues. Germline V gives CDR1 SGHNT, CDR2 YYREEE (reference sequence). V lost 4 bases, J lost 4 bases, and 8 bases stayed unmatched. In nucleotides, the CDR3 is TGTGCCAGCAGCCCGGTCACTAGCGAGTACAATGAGCAGTTCTTC. It encodes CASSPVTSEYNEQFF.

The V call is TRBV27, the J call TRBJ1-2, with 8 bases aligning to TRBD1. The junction had 8 bases not matched to a gene; V was cut back by 3 bases and J by 8 bases. Germline V gene sequence: CDR1 MNHEY, CDR2 SMNVEV (reference sequence). The CDR3 spans 14 residues. DNA for the CDR3: TGTGCCAGCAGTTTCACAGGGGGGGCTAGAGGCTACACCTTC. This translates into CASSFTGGARGYTF.

This clone occurred once. The rearrangement uses TRBV4-3 and TRBJ2-5; D gene ambiguous. From germline, CDR1 is LGHNA and CDR2 YSLEER. The ends were cut back, 0 bases at V and 0 bases at J, with 8 bases in the middle. CDR3 length: 15 residues. CDR3 loop: CASSQDAGYQETQYF. CDR3 DNA sequence: TGCGCCAGCAGCCAAGACGCAGGTTACCAAGAGACCCAGTACTTC.

The CDR3 sequence: CASGGETTEAFF. The CDR3 region has the DNA TGTGCCAGCGGGGGGGAGACCACTGAAGCTTTCTTT. This chain links TRBV6-5 with TRBJ1-1, with D perhaps matching TRBD1 (5 bases). The CDR3 is made up of 12 amino acids. The germline V gene has CDR1 MNHEY and CDR2 SVGAGI. V lost 8 bases and J lost 4, with 11 bases in between.

This clone was recorded once. The genes are TRBV2 and TRBJ2-2; 9 bases are a match to TRBD2. CDR3 size: 19 residues. Germline-derived CDR1 and CDR2 are SNHLY and FYNNEI. The V and J ends lost 5 bases and 5 bases, in that order; junction bases with no gene match: 18. The DNA of the CDR3 is TGTGCCAGCAGTACTAGCGGGTCCTTCAACCCCGAGGGAACCGGGGAGCTGTTTTTT. Translation gives CASSTSGSFNPEGTGELFF.

CDR3 sequence (DNA): TGCGCCAGCAGCCCGGACAGGGGACCTAATTCACCCCTCCACTTT. The encoded protein is CASSPDRGPNSPLHF. V and J are TRBV4-3 and TRBJ1-6; 9 positions agree with TRBD1. CDR1 is LGHNA and CDR2 is YSLEER in the germline V gene. V shed 4 bases, J shed 6 bases, and the junction held 4 bases outside the gene matches. CDR3 length equals 15 residues.

There are a few counts of this clone. The genes are TRBV6-1 and TRBJ1-1; D remains ambiguous. The CDR3 is 14 amino acids. V was trimmed by 3 bases and J by 1 base, leaving 9 bases between them. Germline CDR1 MNHNS, CDR2 SASEGT. CDR3 nucleotide sequence: TGTGCCAGCAGTGACTCGGCAGGGAACACTGAAGCTTTCTTT. The encoded protein is CASSDSAGNTEAFF.

The chain has TRBV7-6 and TRBJ2-3; 9 nucleotides agree with TRBD2. Germline V lookup: CDR1 SGHVS, CDR2 FNYEAQ. This CDR3 contains 16 residues. The J segment lost 4 bases and the V segment lost 5 bases, leaving 10 bases of the junction unmatched. DNA for the CDR3: TGTGCCAGCAGCCCAAAAGGGCGGGGGGGTCCAGATACGCAGTATTTT. Translating gives CASSPKGRGGPDTQYF. Filled out from reference TRBV7-6 and TRBJ2-3, the complete variable domain reads GAGVSQSPRYKVTKRGQDVALRCDPISGHVSLYWYRQALGQGPEFLTYFNYEAQQDKSGLPNDRFSAERPEGSISTLTIQRTEQRDSAMYRCASSPKGRGGPDTQYFGPGTRLTVL.

CDR3 protein: CASSLREGGTNEKLFF. In DNA, the CDR3 is TGTGCCAGCAGCTTGAGGGAGGGAGGTACTAATGAAAAACTGTTTTTT. The chain has TRBV13 and TRBJ1-4; D is unclear. Germline values: CDR1 PRHDT, CDR2 FYEKMQ (reference sequence). V was trimmed by 3 bases and J by 2 bases, leaving 13 bases between them. The CDR3 is 16 amino acids.

V and J are TRBV7-9 and TRBJ2-2; 10 bases are a match to TRBD2. V shed 6 bases and J 4 bases; nucleotides not matched to a gene: 8. The CDR3 has 16 residues. CDR1 and CDR2 from the germline V gene are SEHNR and FQNEAQ (reference sequence). Here the CDR3 DNA reads TGTGCCAGCAGTTTTCCAGCGGGGGGGCGCACCGGGGAGCTGTTTTTT. Protein product: CASSFPAGGRTGELFF. Full variable domain (outside the CDR3, taken from reference TRBV7-9 and TRBJ2-2): DTGVSQNPRHKITKRGQNVTFRCDPISEHNRLYWYRQTLGQGPEFLTYFQNEAQLEKSRLLSDRFSAERPKGSFSTLEIQRTEQGDSAMYLCASSFPAGGRTGELFFGEGSRLTVL.

The chain has TRBV5-1 and TRBJ2-3; 7 nucleotides match TRBD2. After removal of 5 bases from V and 4 bases from J, the junction contained 10 bases not matched to a gene. The germline V gene has CDR1 SGHRS and CDR2 YFSETQ. There are 15 residues in the CDR3. DNA of the CDR3: TGCGCCAGCAGACAGCGGGGTCAGGTCCCAGATACGCAGTATTTT. It codes for CASRQRGQVPDTQYF.

This clone appeared once. The chain links TRBV7-9 to TRBJ1-2; no clear D. The length of the CDR3 is 15 residues. Germline V gene sequence: CDR1 SEHNR, CDR2 FQNEAQ (reference sequence). The ends were cut back, 4 bases at V and 6 bases at J, with 18 bases in the middle. CDR3 region: CASSSTQERVDGYTF. The CDR3 region has the DNA TGTGCCAGCAGCTCCACCCAAGAGCGGGTGGATGGCTACACCTTC.

In this sample, this clone is medium-sized (0.01 to 0.1%). The chain carries TRBV6-5 and TRBJ2-5; 7 nucleotides align to TRBD2. The CDR3 is 13 amino acids. The ends lost 8 bases at V and 0 bases at J; junction bases unmatched: 3. Germline V lookup: CDR1 MNHEY, CDR2 SVGAGI. The CDR3 nucleotides read TGTGCCAGCGCCCGGGGGGACCAAGAGACCCAGTACTTC. Translation gives CASARGDQETQYF.